This is a list of T cell receptor beta chains from one sample in a study of blood T cell repertoires in COVID-19. TCRdb's copy holds only in-frame clones and misses some; the assay was immunoSEQ multiplex PCR. Here the sample spans 200,000 to 300,000 clones, approximately 86% being singletons. The source material was peripheral blood. These receptors were taken from a woman aged 60-75 years with COVID-19, enrolled during active disease. The CDR3 runs from the conserved cysteine through the conserved F or W. Each record gives: V gene, CDR3 protein.

TRBV5-1	CASSPGTGPAPLHF
TRBV10-2	CASSDFVRQYNEQFF
TRBV7-8	CASSHHQRRPYQETQYF
TRBV27	CASSLKRGGETQYF
TRBV28	CASSRGQWDLNEQFF
TRBV7-2	CASSLRWGGTEAFF
TRBV6-6	CASSYGGYEAGELFF
TRBV7-2	CASRSGANVLTF
TRBV2	CASSPGTGGTAKNIQYF
TRBV19	CASSSPHAGYQETQYF
TRBV18	CASSTGLAEDEQFF
TRBV4-2	CASSPTGELGNTIYF